Following are 3 T cell receptor beta chains from one sample sequenced in a study of CD8+ T cells in alopecia areata. The sequencing template was cDNA reverse transcribed from extracted RNA. Sequencing used immunoSEQ multiplex PCR; TCRdb keeps in-frame clones, though not all of them. The sample contains some 200,000 clones, about 60% of which appear only once. The sequencing used CD4+ T cells sorted from blood, collected at week 0. All receptors derive from a human donor with alopecia areata.

The chain combines TRBV5-1 with TRBJ2-5, with TRBD2 matching 7 bases. The CDR3 is 16 amino acids. Trimming at V came to 0 bases and at J to 1 base, leaving 6 bases not matched to a gene. Germline CDR1 and CDR2: SGHRS and YFSETQ. The CDR3 DNA reads TGCGCCAGCAGCTTGGGGCGCGGGGGAATCCAAGAGACCCAGTACTTC. It specifies CASSLGRGGIQETQYF.

The V gene is TRBV2, the J gene TRBJ2-3; 10 nucleotides agree with TRBD2. Trimming at V came to 5 bases and at J to 4 bases, leaving 9 bases not matched to a gene. This CDR3 comprises 16 residues. Germline V CDR1 and CDR2: SNHLY, FYNNEI. The CDR3 DNA is TGTGCCAGCAGTAAAAGCGGGGGGGCCTTCCCAGATACGCAGTATTTT. Protein sequence: CASSKSGGAFPDTQYF. Full variable domain (remainder filled in from reference TRBV2 and TRBJ2-3): EPEVTQTPSHQVTQMGQEVILRCVPISNHLYFYWYRQILGQKVEFLVSFYNNEISEKSEIFDDQFSVERPDGSNFTLKIRSTKLEDSAMYFCASSKSGGAFPDTQYFGPGTRLTVL.

This clone was detected only a few times. V is TRBV6-5 and J is TRBJ2-3; D is ambiguous. The CDR3 is made up of 15 amino acids. Germline-derived CDR1 and CDR2 are MNHEY and SVGAGI. With 8 bases removed from V and 0 bases from J, the gap between germline ends came to 15 bases. As DNA, the CDR3 is TGTGCCAGCTATAAAAGACTGGCTAGCACAGATACGCAGTATTTT. Translated, it gives CASYKRLASTDTQYF.